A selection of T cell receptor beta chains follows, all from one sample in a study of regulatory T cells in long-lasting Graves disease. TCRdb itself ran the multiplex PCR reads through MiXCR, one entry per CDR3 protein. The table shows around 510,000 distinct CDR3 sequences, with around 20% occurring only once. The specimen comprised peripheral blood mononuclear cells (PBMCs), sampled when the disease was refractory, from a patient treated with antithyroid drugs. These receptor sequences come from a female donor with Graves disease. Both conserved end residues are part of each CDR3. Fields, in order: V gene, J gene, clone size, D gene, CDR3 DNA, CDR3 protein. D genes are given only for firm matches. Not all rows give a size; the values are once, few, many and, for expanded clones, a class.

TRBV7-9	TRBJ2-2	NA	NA	TGTGCCAGCAGGACTACAGCGGCGAACACCGGGGAGCTGTTTTTT	CASRTTAANTGELFF
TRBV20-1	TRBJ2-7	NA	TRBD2	TGCAGTGCCGGGACTAGCGGGGACTACGAGCAGTACTTC	CSAGTSGDYEQYF
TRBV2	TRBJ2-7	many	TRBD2	TGTGCCAGCAGTGATGGGCTAGCGGGAGTGACGCTGTCCGAGCAGTACTTC	CASSDGLAGVTLSEQYF
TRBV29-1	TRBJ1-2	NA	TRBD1	TGCAGCGTAGGACAGGGGGCGTATTACACCTTC	CSVGQGAYYTF
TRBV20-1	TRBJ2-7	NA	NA	TGCAGTGCTGTGACTCCTTCTAGAAGTGGCGAGCAGTACTTC	CSAVTPSRSGEQYF
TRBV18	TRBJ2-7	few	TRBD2	TGTGCCAGCTCACCAGGTCGCGCGGGAGGCTACGAGCAGTACTTC	CASSPGRAGGYEQYF
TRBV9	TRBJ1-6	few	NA	TGTGCCAGCAGCTTAGAAGGTTCCTATAATTCACCCCTCCACTTT	CASSLEGSYNSPLHF
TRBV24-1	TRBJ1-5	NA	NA	TGTGCCACCAGTGACTGGACAGCTTATAGCAATCAGCCCCAGCATTTT	CATSDWTAYSNQPQHF
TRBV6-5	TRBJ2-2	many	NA	TGTGCCAGCAGTTACTCGGGGGGACGGATCAACACCGGGGAGCTGTTTTTT	CASSYSGGRINTGELFF
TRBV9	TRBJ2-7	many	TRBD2	TGTGCCAGCAGTGGGGGGACTAGCGGGTACGAGCAGTACTTC	CASSGGTSGYEQYF
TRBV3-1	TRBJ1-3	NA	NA	TGTGCCAGCAGCCCGCGCCTTGGGGGGCTAACCTCTGGAAACACCATATATTTT	CASSPRLGGLTSGNTIYF
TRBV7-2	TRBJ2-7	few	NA	TGTGCCAGCAGCTTGGGAGGGGGTAGGACTTCCTCCTACGAGCAGTACTTC	CASSLGGGRTSSYEQYF
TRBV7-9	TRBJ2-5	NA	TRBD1	TGTGCCAGCAGCCAGACAGGGGGTTGGGAGACCCAGTACTTC	CASSQTGGWETQYF
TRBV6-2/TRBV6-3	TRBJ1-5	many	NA	TGTGCCAGCAGTTACGGGGAAAATCAGCCCCAGCATTTT	CASSYGENQPQHF
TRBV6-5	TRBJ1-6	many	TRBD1	TGTGCCAGCAGTTACGAGACAGGGGGCGGATCACCCCTCCACTTT	CASSYETGGGSPLHF
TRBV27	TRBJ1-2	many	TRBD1	TGTGCCAGCACACCCACCGGACAGGGGGCTTATTATGGCTACACCTTC	CASTPTGQGAYYGYTF
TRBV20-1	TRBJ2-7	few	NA	TGCAGTGCGTGGAGGGGGAACTCCTACGAGCAGTACTTC	CSAWRGNSYEQYF
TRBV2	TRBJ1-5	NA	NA	TGTGCCAGCAGACGACAGGACCATCAGCCCCAGCATTTT	CASRRQDHQPQHF
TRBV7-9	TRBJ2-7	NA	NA	TGTGCCAGCAGGGGCCCTGGGGAGGCCCCCTACGAGCAGTACTTC	CASRGPGEAPYEQYF
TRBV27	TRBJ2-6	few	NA	TGTGCCAGCAGTTTTGTCCCCCTGGGTGGGGCCAACGTCCTGACTTTC	CASSFVPLGGANVLTF
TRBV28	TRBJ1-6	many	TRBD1	TGTGCCAGCAGTTTCCCAGGGGGGTCACCCCTCCACTTT	CASSFPGGSPLHF
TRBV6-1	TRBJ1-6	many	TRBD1	TGTGCCAGCAGCGGACAGGGGGATCATTCACCCCTCCACTTT	CASSGQGDHSPLHF
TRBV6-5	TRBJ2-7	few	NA	TGTGCCAGCAGTTACGCGCGGGACTCCAACGAGCAGTACTTC	CASSYARDSNEQYF
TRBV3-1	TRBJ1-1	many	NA	TGTGCCAGCAGCCGCGGACAAGCGAACACTGAAGCTTTCTTT	CASSRGQANTEAFF
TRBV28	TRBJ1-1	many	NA	TGTGCCAGCAGCCGCATACAGTCTGAAGCTTTCTTT	CASSRIQSEAFF
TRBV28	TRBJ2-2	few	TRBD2	TGTGCCAGCAGCTCCCTCACTAGCGGGAGGGCCCCCGGGGAGCTGTTTTTT	CASSSLTSGRAPGELFF
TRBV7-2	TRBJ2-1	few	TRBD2	TGTGCCAGCAGCTTGTCCTCCGGGAGGGCCGGCAATGAGCAGTTCTTC	CASSLSSGRAGNEQFF